The 25 T cell receptor beta chains below come from one sample, sequenced in a study of blood T cell repertoires in COVID-19. The data were produced by immunoSEQ multiplex PCR, yet TCRdb's version contains in-frame clones alone and is incomplete. The top ten hold roughly 9.6% of the sample, which has about 140,000 clones, about 87% seen once. Material: peripheral blood. Receptors originate from a woman older than 75 with acute or convalescent COVID-19.

This clone was seen more than once but under ten times. The chain recombines TRBV3-1 (or the pseudogene TRBV3-2) with TRBJ1-1; 8 positions match TRBD1. Germline V gene lookup returns CDR1 LGHDT and CDR2 YNNKEL (reference sequence). V gave up 1 base and J gave up 6 bases; unmatched junction bases: 7. This CDR3 has 15 amino acids. CDR3 sequence (DNA): TGTGCCAGCAGCCAAGTTCGACAGGGGTCGGCTGAAGCTTTCTTT. Translating gives CASSQVRQGSAEAFF.

The chain has TRBV5-6 and TRBJ2-3; 7 bases agree with TRBD2. Germline CDR1 is SGHDT and CDR2 is YYEEEE. The CDR3 covers 16 residues. J lost 5 bases, V lost 1 base, and 10 bases had no gene match. CDR3 sequence reads: CASSLFGGEGLDTQYF. The CDR3, as DNA: TGTGCCAGCAGCTTGTTCGGTGGGGAGGGGTTAGATACGCAGTATTTT.

This clone showed up just a few times. This sequence joins TRBV7-9 and TRBJ1-1; D gene uncertain. V lost 5 bases, J lost 1 base, and 14 bases lay in between. Germline V CDR1 and CDR2: SEHNR, FQNEAQ (reference sequence). This CDR3 comprises 15 residues. The CDR3 sequence: CASSPSVIGNTEAFF. CDR3 nucleotide sequence: TGTGCCAGCAGCCCCTCGGTCATCGGGAACACTGAAGCTTTCTTT.

The chain has TRBV27 and TRBJ1-2; D may be TRBD1 (5 bases). Between the trimmed V and J ends, which lost 8 bases and 4 bases, there was a span of 23 bases. The CDR3 runs 16 residues. CDR1 MNHEY and CDR2 SMNVEV come from the germline V gene (reference sequence). Here the CDR3 DNA reads TGTGCCAGCGGATTGCGCCGCGTCGACAGCGCCTATGGCTACACCTTC. Residues: CASGLRRVDSAYGYTF.

This clone showed up just once. The V call is TRBV18, the J call TRBJ2-5; 9 bases match TRBD1. The CDR3 length is 14 residues. In germline, CDR1 is KGHSH, CDR2 LQKENI. V shed 4 bases and J 1 base; nucleotides not matched to a gene: 1. CDR3 sequence reads: CASSLDRGQETQYF. The CDR3 DNA is TGTGCCAGCTCACTGGACAGGGGCCAAGAGACCCAGTACTTC.

The chain's CDR3 is CASRPQGFGIQYF. DNA of the CDR3: TGTGCCAGCAGACCCCAGGGGTTTGGCATTCAGTACTTC. This chain uses TRBV6-5 with TRBJ2-4; TRBD1 might be the D (6 bases). Germline assignment: CDR1 MNHEY and CDR2 SVGAGI. The CDR3 is 13 amino acids. V lost 6 bases and J lost 9, with 15 bases in between.

The rearrangement joins TRBV7-2 to TRBJ1-6; 8 bases are shared with TRBD1. Trimming cost V 6 bases and J 7 bases; bases outside gene matches: 8. Germline CDR1 SGHTA, CDR2 FQGNSA. The CDR3 has 15 residues. The CDR3 spells CASSSGGARNSPLHF. The CDR3 DNA reads as TGTGCCAGCAGTTCAGGGGGCGCGCGAAATTCACCCCTCCACTTT. The whole variable domain, remainder taken from reference TRBV7-2 and TRBJ1-6, is GAGVSQSPSNKVTEKGKDVELRCDPISGHTALYWYRQSLGQGLEFLIYFQGNSAPDKSGLPSDRFSAERTGGSVSTLTIQRTQQEDSAVYLCASSSGGARNSPLHFGNGTRLTVT.

The V call is TRBV10-3, the J call TRBJ2-7; D might be TRBD1 (6 bases). The CDR3 covers 12 residues. Germline V CDR1 and CDR2: ENHRY, SYGVKD. Trimming stripped 3 bases from V and 7 bases from J, with 10 bases between. CDR3 in DNA: TGTGCCATCAGTGATTCACAGGGAGAGCAGTACTTC. Translated, it gives CAISDSQGEQYF.

V and J are TRBV6-5 and TRBJ1-5; no firm D call. The CDR3 is 13 residues long. Trimming cost V 2 bases and J 2 bases, with 4 bases left between them. Germline V lookup: CDR1 MNHEY, CDR2 SVGAGI. CDR3 in DNA: TGTGCCAGCAGTTACGAGCGCAATCAGCCCCAGCATTTT. It specifies CASSYERNQPQHF.

The genes are TRBV24-1 and TRBJ2-1; 7 nucleotides align to TRBD1. Germline trimming cut 3 bases from V and 10 bases from J; bases unmatched to any gene: 11. The CDR3 covers 15 residues. Germline CDR1 and CDR2: KGHDR and SFDVKD. The CDR3 DNA is TGTGCCACCAGTGATCAAAGGGCAGGGGGATGGGAGCAGTTCTTC. It yields the protein CATSDQRAGGWEQFF.

The chain employs TRBV6-5 and TRBJ1-1; 8 bases are a match to TRBD1. The length of the CDR3 is 14 residues. V lost 5 bases to trimming and J lost 0 bases; unmatched junction nucleotides: 2. Germline V gene lookup returns CDR1 MNHEY and CDR2 SVGAGI. As DNA, the CDR3 is TGTGCCAGCAGTCAGGGACAGGTGAACACTGAAGCTTTCTTT. Encoded protein: CASSQGQVNTEAFF.

The chain couples TRBV5-1 to TRBJ1-2; 9 positions agree with TRBD1. This CDR3 spans 15 amino acids. Germline CDR1 reads SGHRS; CDR2 reads YFSETQ. V was pared by 0 bases and J by 8 bases, with 8 bases of the junction left unmatched. The CDR3 region has the DNA TGCGCCAGCAGCTTGGGGAAACAGGGGGCGGACGGCTACACCTTC. Amino acids: CASSLGKQGADGYTF.

The chain recombines TRBV30 with TRBJ1-3; D gene ambiguous. The CDR3 has 14 residues. Germline CDR1 GTSNPN, CDR2 SVGIG (reference sequence). V was shortened by 2 bases and J by 4 bases, with 12 bases between the two germline ends. The CDR3 region is CAWSPMWEGNTIYF. In DNA, the CDR3 is TGTGCCTGGAGTCCCATGTGGGAGGGAAACACCATATATTTT.

This chain connects TRBV7-9 to TRBJ2-1; 16 bases line up with TRBD2. Germline V CDR1 and CDR2: SEHNR, FQNEAQ (reference sequence). Germline trimming cut 7 bases from V and 1 base from J; bases unmatched to any gene: 10. The CDR3 runs 19 residues. CDR3: CASNPGTSGGDGSYNEQFF. DNA for the CDR3: TGTGCCAGCAACCCCGGGACTAGCGGGGGGGACGGGTCCTACAATGAGCAGTTCTTC.

The gene calls are TRBV23-1 and TRBJ1-1; D is undetermined. TRBV23-1 carries the ORF label, with uncertain function. V lost 0 bases and J 0 bases, leaving 11 bases between the germline ends. CDR3 size: 16 residues. The CDR3 sequence: CASSQSSENMNTEAFF. The CDR3 DNA is TGCGCCAGCAGTCAATCTTCAGAAAACATGAACACTGAAGCTTTCTTT.

The chain links TRBV5-4 to TRBJ2-5, with D possibly being TRBD1 (6 bases). V dropped 4 bases and J dropped 2 bases, with 15 bases sitting between them. This CDR3 spans 15 amino acids. The germline V gene has CDR1 SGHNT and CDR2 YYREEE (reference sequence). The CDR3 bases are TGTGCCAGCAGCCGCTCCGGGACACCTCAAGAGACCCAGTACTTC. Encoded protein: CASSRSGTPQETQYF. The full variable domain, its missing parts supplied by reference TRBV5-4 and TRBJ2-5, is ETGVTQSPTHLIKTRGQQVTLRCSSQSGHNTVSWYQQALGQGPQFIFQYYREEENGRGNFPPRFSGLQFPNYSSELNVNALELDDSALYLCASSRSGTPQETQYFGPGTRLLVL.

The V gene is TRBV6-6, the J gene TRBJ1-2; TRBD1 aligns across 7 bases. The CDR3 is 12 residues long. Germline V gene sequence: CDR1 MNHNY, CDR2 SVGAGI (reference sequence). With 5 bases clipped from V and 5 bases from J, the junction kept 2 bases outside the gene matches. CDR3 residues: CASSMTGYGYTF. The CDR3 region has the DNA TGTGCCAGCAGTATGACAGGGTATGGCTACACCTTC.

This chain uses TRBV15 with TRBJ1-2; TRBD1 is a possible D gene (6 bases). The CDR3 extends over 13 amino acids. Trimming cost V 1 base and J 6 bases, with 9 bases left between them. Germline V gene data show CDR1 as LNHNV and CDR2 as YYDKDF (reference sequence). The CDR3 spells CATSRVAGDGYTF. CDR3 coding DNA: TGTGCCACCAGCAGAGTAGCAGGGGATGGCTACACCTTC.

The CDR3 loop is CASSLWTEQNEKLFF. DNA of the CDR3: TGTGCCAGCAGCCTCTGGACAGAACAGAATGAAAAACTGTTTTTT. The chain couples TRBV3-1 (or the pseudogene TRBV3-2) to TRBJ1-4, with D perhaps matching TRBD1 (6 bases). In germline, CDR1 is LGHDT, CDR2 YNNKEL (reference sequence). With 4 bases removed from V and 5 bases from J, the gap between germline ends came to 14 bases. The CDR3 sequence is 15 residues long.

The chain carries TRBV5-1 and TRBJ1-1; D gene unclear. The length of the CDR3 is 15 residues. V lost 0 bases and J lost 3, with 12 bases in between. CDR1 and CDR2 from the germline V gene are SGHRS and YFSETQ. The DNA for the CDR3 is TGCGCCAGCAGCTTGGCTCGGGTAGGAGACACTGAAGCTTTCTTT. It yields the protein CASSLARVGDTEAFF.

CDR3 DNA: TGTGCCAGCAGTTACCAGGGACAGGGGGCTGGCTACACCTTC. Translating gives CASSYQGQGAGYTF. V and J are TRBV6-5 and TRBJ1-2; 12 positions agree with TRBD1. The CDR3 extends over 14 amino acids. V lost 2 bases, J lost 7 bases, and 2 bases stayed unmatched. Germline loops: CDR1 MNHEY, CDR2 SVGAGI.

The V call is TRBV20-1, the J call TRBJ1-1; possible D gene TRBD1, 5 bases. With 3 bases removed from V and 6 bases from J, the gap between germline ends came to 14 bases. Germline-derived CDR1 and CDR2 are DFQATT and SNEGSKA (reference sequence). The CDR3 extends over 13 amino acids. CDR3 DNA sequence: TGCAGTGCTAGTTCAGGAGGGGAACCTGAAGCTTTCTTT. The encoded protein is CSASSGGEPEAFF.

This rearrangement joins TRBV7-2 to TRBJ2-2; D may be TRBD1 (5 bases). Trimming removed 1 base from V and 2 bases from J, with 8 bases in between. From germline, CDR1 is SGHTA and CDR2 FQGNSA. This CDR3 has 15 amino acids. CDR3 sequence: CASSLGQGNTGELFF. CDR3 nucleotides: TGTGCCAGCAGCTTAGGGCAGGGAAACACCGGGGAGCTGTTTTTT.

The V and J genes are TRBV27 and TRBJ2-1, with a tentative D call TRBD2 (6 bases). The CDR3 extends over 14 amino acids. The V end was cut by 5 bases, the J end by 12 bases, with 20 bases between. Looked up from germline, CDR1 is MNHEY and CDR2 is SMNVEV (reference sequence). The CDR3 sequence: CASSPGGAPKLQFF. CDR3 DNA: TGTGCCAGCAGTCCGGGCGGGGCCCCTAAATTGCAGTTCTTC.

The V and J genes are TRBV7-8 and TRBJ1-3; D is uncertain. The CDR3 has 15 residues. V was pared by 3 bases and J by 0 bases, with 9 bases between. In germline, CDR1 is SGHVS, CDR2 FQNEAQ. The CDR3 DNA follows: TGTGCCAGCAGCTTTTCCCCGAGCTCTGGAAACACCATATATTTT. The encoded protein is CASSFSPSSGNTIYF.